This is a list of T cell receptor beta chains from one sample in a study of T-cell memory formation after mild COVID-19. In TCRdb, the 5' RACE reads were re-called with MiXCR into one record per CDR3 protein. In the table there are 350,000 to 500,000 distinct CDR3 sequences, 23% of which are singletons. Sequences were obtained from PBMCs or a T cell subset sorted from them (not recorded which). The source is an adult woman who had mild COVID-19 (a few samples of this study predate the infection). Cell type and time point are not known. Both conserved end residues are part of each CDR3. Not every row has a clone size; where given, it reads once, few, many or a size class.

TRBV5-4	TRBJ1-2	few	CASSHRTGNYGYTF
TRBV5-1	TRBJ1-1	.	CASSFPGEDTEAFF
TRBV7-3	TRBJ2-3	few	CASSTDGTRNADTQYF
TRBV5-1	TRBJ1-1	.	CASSLVGQRTEAFF
TRBV5-1	TRBJ2-2	.	CATSGGRTTGELFF
TRBV12-3/TRBV12-4	TRBJ2-7	.	CASSLGLAGVGEQYF
TRBV7-9	TRBJ2-7	many	CASSSGVYEQYF
TRBV5-6	TRBJ2-2	few	CASSLDRSANTGELFF
TRBV12-3/TRBV12-4	TRBJ2-5	few	CASSAGTGVTGAQYF
TRBV7-3	TRBJ2-5	.	CASSSSGTAKETQYF
TRBV6-6	TRBJ2-3	.	CASSAPMTAYRTDTQYF
TRBV12-3/TRBV12-4	TRBJ1-1	few	CASSPRGEGTEAFF
TRBV2	TRBJ1-3	.	CASRLNRGLTGNTIYF
TRBV12-5	TRBJ2-5	.	CASGPGGRETQYF
TRBV15	TRBJ1-6	.	CATGGHLTSPLHF
TRBV7-9	TRBJ2-1	.	CASSNLLTGIRSEQFF
TRBV20-1	TRBJ2-7	many	CSARAGGYEQYF
TRBV11-2	TRBJ1-2	.	CASSQGPRGNYGYTF
TRBV6-4	TRBJ2-3	.	CASSDGQDTDTQYF
TRBV6-6	TRBJ2-1	once	CASSYSTSGGYNEQFF
TRBV4-3	TRBJ2-3	.	CASSLRQTDTQYF
TRBV18	TRBJ2-3	.	CASSPGLAGTSTDTQYF
TRBV7-6	TRBJ1-1	once	CASSPYPRQGDTEAFF
TRBV7-9	TRBJ1-2	few	CASRQDGPYGYTF
TRBV12-3/TRBV12-4	TRBJ2-3	.	CASSWDGADTQYF
TRBV20-1	TRBJ2-7	few	CSAREGGGAYREQYF
TRBV11-2	TRBJ2-2	.	CASSSWTGNTGELFF
TRBV18	TRBJ1-1	.	CASSPRQLDTEAFF
TRBV20-1	TRBJ2-3	many	CSAWNRDTGTDTQYF
TRBV12-3/TRBV12-4	TRBJ2-2	few	CASSLDSYTGELFF
TRBV9	TRBJ1-1	few	CASSVAGSDTSRTEAFF
TRBV12-3/TRBV12-4	TRBJ1-2	.	CASSTRLQGLNGYTF
TRBV12-3/TRBV12-4	TRBJ2-1	few	CASRPEPGLRSYNEQFF
TRBV14	TRBJ2-5	.	CASSQEISGSFEETQYF
TRBV9	TRBJ2-2	few	CASSLAGGYTGELFF
TRBV20-1	TRBJ2-7	few	CSAMPRSHEQYF
TRBV23-1	TRBJ2-7	few	CASSHPKGGSYEQYF
TRBV11-2	TRBJ2-3	.	CASSLAGEAHF
TRBV11-2	TRBJ2-5	.	CASSSTPTSAETQYF
TRBV2	TRBJ2-5	few	CASNRGVQETQYF
TRBV5-6	TRBJ2-1	.	CASSFSGPIDNEQFF
TRBV18	TRBJ2-3	few	CASSPTSGRAADTQYF
TRBV11-3	TRBJ2-1	few	CASSRGASGGYNEQFF
TRBV11-2	TRBJ1-1	.	CASSTHRDTEAFF
TRBV25-1	TRBJ2-1	few	CASSDESRGRGQFF
TRBV24-1	TRBJ2-1	.	CATSDPTWNEQFF
TRBV2	TRBJ2-5	.	CASRPRGVETQYF
TRBV10-3	TRBJ2-3	few	CAISESVGRYTDTQYF
TRBV5-1	TRBJ1-1	.	CASSLFGTDLGGPMNTEAFF
TRBV5-1	TRBJ2-3	few	CASSRTGTSTDTQYF
TRBV20-1	TRBJ2-7	.	CSARPIVSGGYEQYF